Sequencing of this T cell receptor (beta chain) was carried out in a study of CD8+ T cells in alopecia areata. Study details: Patients received oral tofacitinib, 5 to 10 mg twice daily, for moderate-to-severe alopecia areata. Severity of treated patients was scored by affected scalp percentage. Notes on the study in general: With tofacitinib ongoing, many expanded lesional clones persisted in both scalp and blood.

Treatment specified: oral pan-JAK inhibitor, 5-10 mg twice daily. With regard to this clone: Its antigen is not known.

In each case, RNA was isolated and then reverse transcribed into cDNA as the sequencing template. Profiling relied on immunoSEQ multiplex PCR, and the TCRdb table lists in-frame clones only, not all of them. Of a few hundred thousand clones in the sample, roughly two fifths were seen once. The sample here was CD4+ T cells sorted from blood, taken at approximately week 30, from a patient treated with tofacitinib. The source is a human donor with alopecia areata.

CDR3 region: CASRLYYRGQGEQYF. DNA for the CDR3: TGTGCCAGCAGGTTGTACTACAGGGGGCAGGGGGAGCAGTACTTC. This chain uses TRBV6-5 with TRBJ2-7; 9 bases line up with TRBD1. CDR3 size: 15 residues. After removal of 6 bases from V and 7 bases from J, the junction contained 13 bases not matched to a gene. Germline-derived CDR1 and CDR2 are MNHEY and SVGAGI.